This entry concerns a single T cell receptor beta chain. Its antigen is still unknown. No much larger clone exists at a distance of one base, and base qualities are not known. These data belong to a study of OX40 agonist ivuxolimab in advanced cancers. Study-wide context: Ivuxolimab was an agonistic, fully human IgG2 monoclonal antibody directed against OX40 (CD134), a costimulatory receptor. Intravenous ivuxolimab was administered to patients every 2 weeks at six dose levels: 0.01, 0.1, 0.3, 1.5, 3 and 10 mg/kg. Of the approximately 50 patients in dose escalation, around 20 had hepatocellular carcinoma, roughly 15 had melanoma, 9 had renal cell carcinoma and 9 had head and neck cancer. A male proportion of roughly 85% and a mean age of approximately 58 years, ranging from 23 to 79, were recorded for the dose-escalation cohort. Patients were allowed to have had prior anti-PD-1, anti-PD-L1 or anti-CTLA-4 therapy, and approximately 40% of the dose-escalation patients had been treated with checkpoint inhibitors. Partial responses occurred in three dose-escalation patients: two with cutaneous melanoma and one with hepatocellular carcinoma. Peripheral TCRbeta sequencing aimed to test whether ivuxolimab altered TCR sequence diversity and caused clonal T-cell expansion. The paper describes the monotherapy dose-escalation part (N of about 47 patients) of the phase I trial of ivuxolimab. Study-wide conclusions, independent of this receptor: In the 0.1-3.0 mg/kg groups, partial responders had among the lowest normalized peripheral clonal expansion, particularly in CD8+ T cells. At doses from 0.1 to 3.0 mg/kg, clonal expansion was seen in both CD4+ and CD8+ blood T cells between baseline and week 6. Which antigens the clonally expanded peripheral T cells were specific for was not determined. Low levels of normalized T-cell clonal expansion were also seen in some patients who did not respond. After ivuxolimab, more expanded clones were found on average in CD8+ T cells than in CD4+ T cells.

To sequence the TCRbeta CDR3 region, genomic DNA was isolated from the sorted cells. The immunoSEQ Assay was used to sequence the TCRbeta CDR3 regions. Held by TCRdb, this immuneACCESS table contains in-frame sequences only and omits some clones. Under half of the omission traces to an unresolved V gene where checked; the cause of the rest is unknown. The sample table contains 110,000 or so clones; only one count was recorded for 85% to 95% of them. The top ten constitute around 0.64% of the sample. The CDR3, from cysteine to phenylalanine, totals 18 residues. The sequence is cut down to CDR3 DNA, 54 bases in frame from base 1. Germline trimming amounts to 3 bases on V and 1 base on J, with 14 as the count of junction bases outside the gene matches. CDR1 and CDR2 were assigned from the germline V gene as SGHVS and FQNEAQ. Patients with a history of autoimmune disease or receiving systemic immunosuppression were excluded from the trial. Peripheral blood for TCR sequencing was collected from all dose cohorts at baseline, on cycle 4 day 1, and on cycle 7 day 1. The samples were taken from a phase I, first-in-human, multicenter, open-label dose-escalation trial of ivuxolimab. Adults with locally advanced or metastatic melanoma, renal cell, hepatocellular, or head and neck squamous cell carcinoma were enrolled in the trial. CD4+ and CD8+ T cells were sorted separately from peripheral blood before TCR sequencing.

The material was CD4+ or CD8+ T cells sorted from blood, obtained in a trial of the OX40 agonist ivuxolimab. Recombination connected TRBV7-8 to TRBJ1-1; TRBD1 aligns with 7 central bases. The source is an adult with an advanced solid tumor such as melanoma, head and neck, liver or kidney cancer. The DNA sequence is TGTGCCAGCAGCTTCCCGAGTAAAAGACAGGGCCAGAACACTGAAGCTTTCTTT. Its amino acids are CASSFPSKRQGQNTEAFF.